A single sample is the source of the 26 T cell receptor beta chains below, sequenced in a study of PD-1 blockade in classical Hodgkin lymphoma. Time point denoted: cycle 4 day 1 (C4D1), after about 6 weeks of nivolumab. Brentuximab vedotin exposure varied, and every patient relapsed after autologous stem cell transplantation. Isolation of CD4+ T cells from thawed PBMCs was performed by magnetic negative selection. Only in-frame clones appear in the TCRdb table, and some are missing; sequencing was by immunoSEQ multiplex PCR. The sample has under 20,000 clones, about 75% seen once; the top ten hold around 2.4%. This sample comprised CD4+ T cells from blood, obtained before the fourth cycle of nivolumab. The receptors stem from a human donor with classical Hodgkin lymphoma.

The chain employs TRBV9 and TRBJ2-1; D remains ambiguous. The CDR3 spans 15 residues. V was trimmed by 2 bases and J by 7 bases, leaving 16 bases between them. Germline CDR1 is SGDLS and CDR2 is YYNGEE. The CDR3 nucleotides are TGTGCCAGCAGCGTCGGGCACCTAAGTAGTAATGAGCAGTTCTTC. Its translation: CASSVGHLSSNEQFF.

V and J are TRBV4-2 and TRBJ2-1, with 9 bases matching TRBD2. CDR3 length equals 18 residues. J was trimmed by 2 bases and V by 0 bases; bases with no gene match: 8. Germline lookup yields CDR1 LGHNA and CDR2 YNFKEQ. Written as DNA, the CDR3 is TGTGCCAGCAGCCAAGAGGGCGGGACTAGCTTCCCCTACAATGAGCAGTTCTTC. Translated: CASSQEGGTSFPYNEQFF.

The rearrangement uses TRBV5-1 and TRBJ1-1; D is undetermined. V was pared by 5 bases and J by 1 base, with 9 bases between. The CDR3 consists of 13 residues. In germline, CDR1 is SGHRS, CDR2 YFSETQ. CDR3 nucleotide sequence: TGCGCCAGCAGAGGAACCTCGAACACTGAAGCTTTCTTT. Protein product: CASRGTSNTEAFF. The whole variable domain, remainder taken from reference TRBV5-1 and TRBJ1-1, is KAGVTQTPRYLIKTRGQQVTLSCSPISGHRSVSWYQQTPGQGLQFLFEYFSETQRNKGNFPGRFSGRQFSNSRSEMNVSTLELGDSALYLCASRGTSNTEAFFGQGTRLTVV.

The chain couples TRBV11-2 to TRBJ2-1; 12 positions agree with TRBD2. Germline CDR1 reads SGHAT; CDR2 reads FQNNGV. V was clipped by 2 bases and J by 10 bases; unmatched bases: 15. This CDR3 region has 18 residues. The CDR3 nucleotides are TGTGCCAGCAGCTTAAGGTCGAAGACTAGCGGGAGACACGGAGAGCAGTTCTTC. Translated, it gives CASSLRSKTSGRHGEQFF.

This rearrangement joins TRBV27 to TRBJ1-2; no reliable D call. The CDR3 totals 16 residues. The germline gives CDR1 MNHEY, CDR2 SMNVEV (reference sequence). Trimming took off 1 base at V and 4 bases at J, with 16 bases between the two ends. The CDR3 region has the DNA TGTGCCAGCAGTTTATTAACGTCTGTGGGCAGCTATGGCTACACCTTC. Its translation is CASSLLTSVGSYGYTF.

This chain connects TRBV7-9 to TRBJ2-3; TRBD2 agrees at 14 bases. Unmatched junction bases numbered 9, after V lost 5 bases and J lost 5 bases. Germline CDR1 reads SEHNR; CDR2 reads FQNEAQ (reference sequence). The CDR3 runs 17 residues. CDR3 residues: CASSPKRLAGGGDTQYF. CDR3 coding DNA: TGTGCCAGCAGCCCGAAGAGACTAGCGGGAGGGGGAGATACGCAGTATTTT.

The chain uses TRBV29-1 and TRBJ2-7; D uncertain. Germline CDR1 reads SQVTM; CDR2 reads ANQGSEA. Trimming cost V 2 bases and J 3 bases, with 5 bases left between them. The length of the CDR3 is 11 residues. Here the CDR3 DNA reads TGCAGCGTTGAAAACAGCTACGAGCAGTACTTC. Amino acids: CSVENSYEQYF.

The V gene is TRBV6-5, the J gene TRBJ2-5; 9 bases align to TRBD1. The germline CDR1 and CDR2 sequences are MNHEY and SVGAGI. Trimming at V came to 0 bases and at J to 11 bases, leaving 4 bases not matched to a gene. The CDR3 length is 13 residues. CDR3 nucleotide sequence: TGTGCCAGCAGTTACTCTACAGGGGGCAAGCAGTACTTC. Its protein product is CASSYSTGGKQYF.

The chain carries TRBV19 and TRBJ2-5; 7 nucleotides align to TRBD2. This CDR3 is 12 amino acids long. V lost 7 bases to trimming and J lost 8 bases; unmatched junction nucleotides: 7. Germline-derived CDR1 and CDR2 are LNHDA and SQIVND (reference sequence). CDR3 nucleotides: TGTGCCAGTACCCCGGGGGGACCAACCCAGTACTTC. This encodes CASTPGGPTQYF.

The chain has TRBV7-2 and TRBJ1-3; D is perhaps TRBD1 (6 bases). With 1 base removed from V and 4 bases from J, the gap between germline ends came to 11 bases. The CDR3 runs 15 residues. Germline CDR1 is SGHTA and CDR2 is FQGNSA. CDR3 in DNA: TGTGCCAGCAGCTTAGTAAGGGACATAGGAAACACCATATATTTT. Protein sequence: CASSLVRDIGNTIYF.

This chain's CDR3 is CASSLALGVKGTGELFF. CDR3 nucleotide sequence: TGCGCCAGCAGCCTCGCGTTGGGGGTAAAGGGCACCGGGGAGCTGTTTTTT. V usage is TRBV4-3 and J usage is TRBJ2-2; D assignment may be TRBD1 or TRBD2 (5 bases each). The CDR3 covers 17 residues. CDR1 is LGHNA and CDR2 is YSLEER in the germline V gene. Trimming stripped 4 bases from V and 4 bases from J, with 19 bases between.

The chain uses TRBV7-6 and TRBJ2-3; perhaps TRBD2 as D (5 bases). V shed 5 bases and J shed 4 bases, with 13 bases lying between them. This CDR3 is 14 amino acids long. CDR1 and CDR2 from the germline V gene are SGHVS and FNYEAQ. DNA for the CDR3: TGTGCCAGCAGCCTCAGCGGCGATCCAGATACGCAGTATTTT. Translation gives CASSLSGDPDTQYF. Based on the CDR3 plus reference TRBV7-6 and TRBJ2-3, the full variable domain is GAGVSQSPRYKVTKRGQDVALRCDPISGHVSLYWYRQALGQGPEFLTYFNYEAQQDKSGLPNDRFSAERPEGSISTLTIQRTEQRDSAMYRCASSLSGDPDTQYFGPGTRLTVL.

This clone was seen more than once but under ten times. The V gene is TRBV2, the J gene TRBJ2-3, with unresolved D. The CDR3 contains 14 residues. The V end was cut by 9 bases, the J end by 1 base, with 14 bases between. The germline CDR1 and CDR2 sequences are SNHLY and FYNNEI. The chain's CDR3 is CASPKWAGTDTQYF. Here the CDR3 DNA reads TGTGCCAGTCCGAAATGGGCCGGCACAGATACGCAGTATTTT. The full variable domain, completed using reference TRBV2 and TRBJ2-3, is EPEVTQTPSHQVTQMGQEVILRCVPISNHLYFYWYRQILGQKVEFLVSFYNNEISEKSEIFDDQFSVERPDGSNFTLKIRSTKLEDSAMYFCASPKWAGTDTQYFGPGTRLTVL.

The chain couples TRBV11-2 to TRBJ2-3; unclear D gene. V dropped 4 bases and J dropped 5 bases, with 19 bases sitting between them. CDR3 length equals 16 residues. Germline CDR1 is SGHAT and CDR2 is FQNNGV. The CDR3 sequence: CASSSWTRSMVDTQYF. In DNA, the CDR3 is TGTGCCAGCAGCTCTTGGACCCGTTCAATGGTAGATACGCAGTATTTT.

The rearrangement uses TRBV29-1 and TRBJ2-5; D is tentatively TRBD1 or TRBD2 (5 bases each). The CDR3 covers 14 residues. CDR1 is SQVTM and CDR2 is ANQGSEA in the germline V gene. Trimming cost V 6 bases and J 3 bases, with 17 bases left between them. CDR3 nucleotides: TGCAGCGTCCGAGGGGTCTCCTACAAAGAGACCCAGTACTTC. Translating it yields CSVRGVSYKETQYF.

V and J are TRBV2 and TRBJ2-7; TRBD2 aligns across 11 bases. CDR1 is SNHLY and CDR2 is FYNNEI in the germline V gene. The ends lost 6 bases at V and 2 bases at J; junction bases unmatched: 6. The CDR3 contains 15 residues. For the CDR3, the DNA is TGTGCCAGCAGCCCCGCTAGCGGGAGGCCCTACGAGCAGTACTTC. The encoded protein is CASSPASGRPYEQYF. The whole variable domain, filled in from reference TRBV2 and TRBJ2-7, reads EPEVTQTPSHQVTQMGQEVILRCVPISNHLYFYWYRQILGQKVEFLVSFYNNEISEKSEIFDDQFSVERPDGSNFTLKIRSTKLEDSAMYFCASSPASGRPYEQYFGPGTRLTVT.

V usage is TRBV15 and J usage is TRBJ1-5, with D uncertain. Germline V CDR1 and CDR2: LNHNV, YYDKDF (reference sequence). The germline V and J ends were trimmed by 5 bases and 4 bases, with 18 bases remaining between them. The length of the CDR3 is 16 residues. CDR3 region: CATSDVVSWENQPQHF. CDR3 nucleotide sequence: TGTGCCACCAGCGACGTCGTTTCTTGGGAAAATCAGCCCCAGCATTTT. Complete variable domain (other parts from reference TRBV15 and TRBJ1-5): DAMVIQNPRYQVTQFGKPVTLSCSQTLNHNVMYWYQQKSSQAPKLLFHYYDKDFNNEADTPDNFQSRRPNTSFCFLDIRSPGLGDTAMYLCATSDVVSWENQPQHFGDGTRLSIL.

The V and J genes are TRBV4-1 and TRBJ2-4; D remains ambiguous. Trimming pared 1 base from V and 0 bases from J, leaving 10 bases between. The germline gives CDR1 MGHRA, CDR2 YSYEKL. CDR3 size: 16 residues. In DNA form, the CDR3 reads TGCGCCAGCAGCCAAGTAGAGTTACTAGCCAAAAACATTCAGTACTTC. Its protein is CASSQVELLAKNIQYF.

This chain uses TRBV28 with TRBJ1-5, with 9 bases aligning to TRBD1. This CDR3 has 14 residues. The trim removed 5 bases at V and 6 bases at J, leaving 5 bases unmatched. Germline loops: CDR1 MDHEN, CDR2 SYDVKM. The CDR3 DNA reads TGTGCCAGCAGTAACACAGGGGGCACTCAGCCCCAGCATTTT. This sequence encodes CASSNTGGTQPQHF.

This clone has more than one count but fewer than ten. The CDR3 loop reads CASSFSGAVTDTQYF. The CDR3 bases are TGTGCCAGCAGTTTCTCAGGGGCAGTCACAGATACGCAGTATTTT. V usage is TRBV27 and J usage is TRBJ2-3; D is perhaps TRBD1 (6 bases). Germline CDR1 reads MNHEY; CDR2 reads SMNVEV (reference sequence). With 3 bases removed from V and 2 bases from J, the gap between germline ends came to 12 bases. The CDR3 length is 15 residues.

The chain links TRBV5-8 to TRBJ2-5, with D possibly being TRBD2 (6 bases). CDR1 and CDR2 (germline): SGHTS, YDEGEE. The V and J ends lost 4 bases and 4 bases respectively, with 14 bases between them. This CDR3 has 14 residues. The CDR3 reads CASSPFGAGETQYF. The CDR3 DNA follows: TGTGCCAGCAGCCCGTTCGGAGCGGGAGAGACCCAGTACTTC.

V is TRBV18 and J is TRBJ2-5, with unresolved D. Deletions cut 1 base from V and 2 bases from J, with 5 bases between. This CDR3 region has 13 residues. CDR1 is KGHSH, CDR2 LQKENI, per germline. The CDR3, as DNA: TGTGCCAGCTCACCACTAAGACAAGAGACCCAGTACTTC. Its protein product is CASSPLRQETQYF. Variable domain in full (rest from reference TRBV18 and TRBJ2-5): NAGVMQNPRHLVRRRGQEARLRCSPMKGHSHVYWYRQLPEEGLKFMVYLQKENIIDESGMPKERFSAEFPKEGPSILRIQQVVRGDSAAYFCASSPLRQETQYFGPGTRLLVL.

This sequence joins TRBV4-3 and TRBJ2-7; weak D call: TRBD1 (6 bases). The CDR3 has 18 residues. Trimming left V 0 bases short and J 1 base short, with 19 bases between. CDR1 is LGHNA, CDR2 YSLEER, per germline. This chain's CDR3 is CASSQESIRTVTSYEQYF. The CDR3 DNA sequence: TGCGCCAGCAGCCAAGAGAGTATCCGGACAGTGACGTCCTACGAGCAGTACTTC.

The chain recombines TRBV5-5 with TRBJ2-5; the match to TRBD1 covers 12 bases. The CDR3 spans 15 residues. Per the germline V gene, CDR1 is SGHKS and CDR2 is YYEKEE (reference sequence). Trimming cost V 4 bases and J 5 bases; bases outside gene matches: 6. The DNA for the CDR3 is TGTGCCAGCAGCCCCGGGACAGGGGGCAGGGAGACCCAGTACTTC. This gives the protein CASSPGTGGRETQYF.

This clone was found once. V is TRBV10-1 and J is TRBJ1-1; D is uncertain. Trimming took 0 bases from V and 5 from J, leaving 7 bases between them. CDR3 size: 13 residues. The germline gives CDR1 WNHNN, CDR2 SYGVQD (reference sequence). As DNA, the CDR3 is TGCGCCAGCAGTGAGTCTGGCCGGACTGAAGCTTTCTTT. Amino acids: CASSESGRTEAFF.

The DNA of the CDR3 is TGCGCCAGCAGCCAGGAGGGGGCCGCCGTACAGACCCAGTACTTC. As protein: CASSQEGAAVQTQYF. J is TRBJ2-5 and V is TRBV4-1, with a possible D match to TRBD1 (7 bases). Trimming took 3 bases from V and 6 from J, leaving 17 bases between them. CDR3 size: 15 residues. CDR1 is MGHRA and CDR2 is YSYEKL in the germline V gene.